Sequencing of this T cell receptor beta chain was carried out in a study of regulatory T cells in long-lasting Graves disease. In its sample, this clonotype was seen many times. In building TCR beta libraries, iRepertoire HTBI primers were used together with Arm-PCR of CDR3 regions. MiXCR, run by TCRdb on the multiplex PCR reads, gives a single entry per CDR3 protein. This table holds around 500,000 distinct CDR3 sequences, approximately 15% found once. The sample's time point: newly diagnosed GD, antithyroid drugs for less than 3 months. Extracted RNA from PBMCs served as the source of the TCR library. American Thyroid Association guidelines defined how Graves' disease was diagnosed. A further study also used this sample, focusing on T cells in Graves' hyperthyroidism and ophthalmopathy. As reported in that work: The patients, who ranged from 18 to 65 in age, presented with newly diagnosed hyperthyroidism lasting under 2 months. When the TCR CDR3 underwent first-round RT-PCR, the HTBI primer set was used. Ophthalmopathy cases were set apart from stable hyperthyroidism by a 13 V-J model.

The sequence was collected from a man younger than 40 with Graves disease. The sequenced sample was peripheral blood mononuclear cells (PBMCs), obtained at new diagnosis, from a patient treated with antithyroid drugs.

The CDR3 spells CASGSWDREGEKLFF. DNA for the CDR3: TGTGCCAGCGGGTCATGGGACAGGGAAGGTGAAAAACTGTTTTTT. The chain recombines TRBV28 with TRBJ1-4; 9 nucleotides line up with TRBD1. The CDR3 is 15 residues long. Germline V lookup: CDR1 MDHEN, CDR2 SYDVKM. The V segment lost 8 bases and the J segment 7 bases; nucleotides outside the gene matches: 11.